This T cell receptor beta chain was documented in a study of neurological immune-mediated disorders. Study outcomes and limitations: The multiple sclerosis repertoire cluster showed no association with any clinical or MRI feature. The authors stated that larger cohorts are needed.

Synthesis of cDNA used 5'RACE (with 10-nucleotide random UMIs). TCRdb analysed the 5' RACE reads with MiXCR anew, one entry per CDR3 protein. The sample comprises tens of thousands of distinct CDR3 sequences, 3.5% to 4% of which are singletons, and 2.2% rests with the top ten. The V gene lost 7 bases and the J gene lost 0 bases, with 10 bases spanning the gap. The CDR3 spans 13 residues. Germline CDR1 and CDR2: SQVTM and ANQGSEA. In this sample, this clonotype turned up many times. Antigen specificity is unknown. Sequenced sample: PBMCs. This TCR was sampled from a man younger than 40 with multiple sclerosis. The chain has TRBV29-1 and TRBJ1-3, with D uncertain. The CDR3 region has the DNA TGCAGCGGCACAGAGAGCTCTGGAAACACCATATATTTT. It yields the protein CSGTESSGNTIYF.